One and the same sample provided the 8 T cell receptor beta chains below, sequenced in a study of Graves' ophthalmopathy and Graves' hyperthyroidism. RNA transcripts served as template for amplifying TCR beta CDR3 sequences. First-round RT-PCR used HTBI primers; second-round multiplex PCR followed. A single record per CDR3 protein comes from TCRdb applying MiXCR to the multiplex PCR reads. This sample has 200,000 to 250,000 distinct CDR3 sequences, with 20% to 25% found just once. What was sequenced was peripheral blood. These receptors were collected from a woman in her 50s with Graves' ophthalmopathy.

J is TRBJ1-1 and V is TRBV5-1, with TRBD1 matching 7 bases. The CDR3 runs 12 residues. V dropped 0 bases and J dropped 11; count of bases not matched to a gene: 4. Germline-derived CDR1 and CDR2 are SGHRS and YFSETQ. CDR3 amino acids: CASSLETGLAFF. DNA of the CDR3: TGCGCCAGCAGCTTGGAGACAGGGTTGGCTTTCTTT.

This clonotype has a count of ten or more. This chain connects TRBV27 to TRBJ2-7; TRBD2 agrees at 9 bases. This CDR3 spans 14 amino acids. Germline values: CDR1 MNHEY, CDR2 SMNVEV (reference sequence). The J segment lost 3 bases and the V segment lost 5 bases, leaving 5 bases of the junction unmatched. In DNA, the CDR3 is TGTGCCAGCAGTAACCGGCGGGAGGGCTACGAGCAGTACTTC. It is translated as CASSNRREGYEQYF.

This clonotype appeared many times. The rearrangement joins TRBV30 to TRBJ1-6; D unresolved. The CDR3 sequence is 13 residues long. V gave up 2 bases and J gave up 7 bases, with 9 bases separating them. Germline lookup yields CDR1 GTSNPN and CDR2 SVGIG (reference sequence). The CDR3 DNA sequence: TGTGCCTGGAGTAAGGGAGGGAATTCACCCCTCCACTTT. This codes for CAWSKGGNSPLHF.

This clonotype was recorded at least ten times. The chain employs TRBV5-1 and TRBJ2-7; D ambiguous. Looked up from germline, CDR1 is SGHRS and CDR2 is YFSETQ. The CDR3 runs to 13 residues. Trimming removed 4 bases at V and 5 bases at J, with 13 bases between. This CDR3 reads CASSLGSPDEQYF. The CDR3 DNA reads TGCGCCAGCAGCCTGGGGTCCCCAGACGAGCAGTACTTC.

This clonotype was counted at least ten times. Here the CDR3 reads CASSSGPIEQETQYF. In DNA, the CDR3 is TGTGCCAGCAGCTCAGGCCCAATAGAACAAGAGACCCAGTACTTC. The rearrangement uses TRBV7-2 and TRBJ2-5; no firm D call. Trimming left V 4 bases short and J 2 bases short, with 14 bases between. Germline values: CDR1 SGHTA, CDR2 FQGNSA. The CDR3 totals 15 residues.

V is TRBV3-1 and J is TRBJ2-6; D possibly corresponds to TRBD1 (6 bases). Germline V lookup: CDR1 LGHDT, CDR2 YNNKEL (reference sequence). Trimming shortened V by 2 bases and J by 4 bases, and 12 bases separated the two germline ends. The CDR3 length is 16 residues. CDR3 nucleotide sequence: TGTGCCAGCAGCCAAACAGGGCGAAAAGGGGCCAACGTCCTGACTTTC. Protein: CASSQTGRKGANVLTF.

This clonotype was recorded many times. The chain is built from TRBV25-1 and TRBJ2-5, with D possibly TRBD1 on 6 matching bases. CDR1 and CDR2 from the germline V gene are MGHDK and SYGVNS. V shed 8 bases and J shed 2 bases, with 18 bases lying between them. This CDR3 comprises 15 residues. CDR3 bases: TGTGCCAGCTCACGCGGACAGAACTTTCAAGAGACCCAGTACTTC. Its protein product is CASSRGQNFQETQYF.

At least ten counts were recorded for this clonotype. This chain connects TRBV7-9 to TRBJ2-5; 11 nucleotides agree with TRBD2. The germline gives CDR1 SEHNR, CDR2 FQNEAQ (reference sequence). The ends lost 4 bases at V and 4 bases at J; junction bases unmatched: 8. The CDR3 sequence is 16 residues long. As DNA, the CDR3 is TGTGCCAGCAGCTCGCTCGGGACTAGCGGCGGAGAGACCCAGTACTTC. Protein: CASSSLGTSGGETQYF.